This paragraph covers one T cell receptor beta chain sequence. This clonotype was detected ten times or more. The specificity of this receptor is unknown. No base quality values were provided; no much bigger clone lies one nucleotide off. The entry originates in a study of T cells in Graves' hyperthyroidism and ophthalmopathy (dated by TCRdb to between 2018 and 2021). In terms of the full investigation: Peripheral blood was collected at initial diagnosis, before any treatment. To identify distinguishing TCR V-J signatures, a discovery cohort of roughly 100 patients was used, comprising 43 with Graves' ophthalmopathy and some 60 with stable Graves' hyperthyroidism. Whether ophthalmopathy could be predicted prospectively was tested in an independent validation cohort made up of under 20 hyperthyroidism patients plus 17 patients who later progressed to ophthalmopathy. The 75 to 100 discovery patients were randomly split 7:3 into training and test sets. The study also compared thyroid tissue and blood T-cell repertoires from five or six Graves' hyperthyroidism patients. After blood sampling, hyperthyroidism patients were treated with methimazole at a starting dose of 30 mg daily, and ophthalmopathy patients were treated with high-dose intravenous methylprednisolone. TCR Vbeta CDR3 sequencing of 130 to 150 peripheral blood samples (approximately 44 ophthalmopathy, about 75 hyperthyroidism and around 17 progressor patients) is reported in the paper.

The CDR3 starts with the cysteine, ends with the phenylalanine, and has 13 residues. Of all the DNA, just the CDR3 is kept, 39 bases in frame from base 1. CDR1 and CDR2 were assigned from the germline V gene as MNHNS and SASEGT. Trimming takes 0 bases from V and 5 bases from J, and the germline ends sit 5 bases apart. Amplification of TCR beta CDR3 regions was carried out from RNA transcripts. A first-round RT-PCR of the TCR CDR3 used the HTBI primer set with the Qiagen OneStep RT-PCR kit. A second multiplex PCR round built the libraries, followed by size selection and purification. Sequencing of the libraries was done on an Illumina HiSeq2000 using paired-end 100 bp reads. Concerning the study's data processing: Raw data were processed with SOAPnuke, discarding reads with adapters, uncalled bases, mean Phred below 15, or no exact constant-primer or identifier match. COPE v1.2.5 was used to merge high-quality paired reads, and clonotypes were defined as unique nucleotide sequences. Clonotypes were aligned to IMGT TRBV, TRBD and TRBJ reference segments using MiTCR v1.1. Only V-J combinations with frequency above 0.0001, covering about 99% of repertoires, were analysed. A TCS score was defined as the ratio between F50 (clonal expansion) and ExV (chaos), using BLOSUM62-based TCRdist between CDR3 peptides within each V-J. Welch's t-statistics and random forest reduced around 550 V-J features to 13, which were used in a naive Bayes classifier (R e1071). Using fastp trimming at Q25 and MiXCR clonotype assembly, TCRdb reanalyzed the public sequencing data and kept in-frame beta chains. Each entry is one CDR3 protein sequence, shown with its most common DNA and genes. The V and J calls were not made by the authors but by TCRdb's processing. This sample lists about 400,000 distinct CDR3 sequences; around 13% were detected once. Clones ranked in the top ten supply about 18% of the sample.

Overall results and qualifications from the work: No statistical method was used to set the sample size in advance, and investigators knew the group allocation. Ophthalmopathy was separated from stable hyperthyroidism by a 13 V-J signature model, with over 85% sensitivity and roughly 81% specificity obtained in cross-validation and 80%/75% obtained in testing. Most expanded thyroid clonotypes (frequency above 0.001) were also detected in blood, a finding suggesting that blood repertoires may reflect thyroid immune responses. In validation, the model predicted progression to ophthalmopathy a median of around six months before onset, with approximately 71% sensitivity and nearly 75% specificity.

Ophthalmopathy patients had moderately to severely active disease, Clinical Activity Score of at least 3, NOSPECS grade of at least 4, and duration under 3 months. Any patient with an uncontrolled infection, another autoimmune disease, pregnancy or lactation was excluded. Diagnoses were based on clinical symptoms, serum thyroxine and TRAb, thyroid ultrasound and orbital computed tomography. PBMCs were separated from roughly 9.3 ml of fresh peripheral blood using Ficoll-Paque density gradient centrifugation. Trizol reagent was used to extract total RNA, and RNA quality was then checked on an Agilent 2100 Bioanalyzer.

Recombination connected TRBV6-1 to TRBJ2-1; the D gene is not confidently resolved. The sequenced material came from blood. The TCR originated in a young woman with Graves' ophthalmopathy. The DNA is TGTGCCAGCAGTGAAGCTGGAAACAATGAGCAGTTCTTC. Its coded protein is CASSEAGNNEQFF.